These T cell receptor beta chains were read from a single sample in a study of cytomegalovirus exposure and HLA in healthy donors. Only in-frame clones appear in the TCRdb table, and some are missing; sequencing was by immunoSEQ multiplex PCR. The data show about 170,000 clones, with roughly four fifths seen just once and roughly 2.1% held by the top ten. Sequenced: PBMCs. These receptors were taken from a woman aged 30 to 39 in good health and CMV-seropositive. Each CDR3 is given with its conserved first and last residue. The order of the fields is clone size, J gene, D gene, V gene, CDR3 protein, CDR3 DNA. A D gene is named only where the DNA matches it firmly. Some rows have no size entry. The others give once, few or many, or a class for an expanded clone.

clone size: -; J gene: TRBJ2-7; D gene: -; V gene: TRBV5-1; CDR3 protein: CASSLPGLPREDEQYF; CDR3 DNA: TGCGCCAGCAGCTTGCCCGGGCTACCCAGGGAGGACGAGCAGTACTTC
clone size: -; J gene: TRBJ1-2; D gene: -; V gene: TRBV10-1; CDR3 protein: CASSDHEAYGYTF; CDR3 DNA: TGCGCCAGCAGTGACCACGAGGCCTATGGCTACACCTTC
clone size: -; J gene: TRBJ2-1; D gene: -; V gene: TRBV30; CDR3 protein: CAWSRSRLSYNEQFF; CDR3 DNA: TGTGCCTGGAGTAGGAGTCGCCTCTCCTACAATGAGCAGTTCTTC
clone size: -; J gene: TRBJ2-1; D gene: TRBD2; V gene: TRBV7-9; CDR3 protein: CASSRQSGSSYNEQFF; CDR3 DNA: TGTGCCAGCAGCCGGCAGAGCGGGAGCTCCTACAATGAGCAGTTCTTC
clone size: -; J gene: TRBJ2-5; D gene: -; V gene: TRBV29-1; CDR3 protein: CSVEVPERAGQYF; CDR3 DNA: TGCAGCGTTGAGGTCCCGGAGCGGGCGGGCCAGTACTTC
clone size: once; J gene: TRBJ2-7; D gene: -; V gene: TRBV19; CDR3 protein: CASTNNRDGSYEQYF; CDR3 DNA: TGTGCCAGTACCAATAACCGGGATGGTTCCTACGAGCAGTACTTC
clone size: -; J gene: TRBJ2-3; D gene: TRBD2; V gene: TRBV11-2; CDR3 protein: CASSRWTSGVEDTQYF; CDR3 DNA: TGTGCCAGCAGCCGCTGGACTAGCGGGGTGGAAGATACGCAGTATTTT
clone size: -; J gene: TRBJ2-3; D gene: TRBD1; V gene: TRBV6-5; CDR3 protein: CASSPGTGKGQYF; CDR3 DNA: TGTGCCAGCAGCCCCGGGACAGGGAAGGGGCAGTATTTT
clone size: -; J gene: TRBJ1-1; D gene: -; V gene: TRBV30; CDR3 protein: CAWSRDEAFF; CDR3 DNA: TGTGCCTGGAGCCGGGATGAAGCTTTCTTT
clone size: -; J gene: TRBJ1-1; D gene: TRBD1; V gene: TRBV6-1; CDR3 protein: CASSEMGQGAEAFF; CDR3 DNA: TGTGCCAGCAGTGAAATGGGACAGGGGGCTGAAGCTTTCTTT
clone size: -; J gene: TRBJ2-7; D gene: TRBD2; V gene: TRBV7-2; CDR3 protein: CASSLTSGYTYEQYF; CDR3 DNA: TGTGCCAGCAGTCTGACTAGCGGGTATACCTACGAGCAGTACTTC
clone size: -; J gene: TRBJ2-5; D gene: -; V gene: TRBV15; CDR3 protein: CATSRDLRDQETQYF; CDR3 DNA: TGTGCCACCAGCAGAGATTTGCGGGACCAAGAGACCCAGTACTTC
clone size: few; J gene: TRBJ1-2; D gene: -; V gene: TRBV5-1; CDR3 protein: CASSLVPVNYGYTF; CDR3 DNA: TGCGCCAGCAGCTTGGTTCCCGTTAACTATGGCTACACCTTC